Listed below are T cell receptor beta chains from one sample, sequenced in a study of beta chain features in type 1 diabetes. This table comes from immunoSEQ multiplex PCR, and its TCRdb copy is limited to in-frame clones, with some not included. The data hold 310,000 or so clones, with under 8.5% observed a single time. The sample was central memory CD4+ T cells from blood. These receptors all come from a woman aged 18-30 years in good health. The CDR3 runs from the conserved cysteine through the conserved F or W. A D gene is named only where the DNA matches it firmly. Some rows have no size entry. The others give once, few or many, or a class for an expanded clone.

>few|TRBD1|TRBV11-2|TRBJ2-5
TGTGCCAGCAGCCCCGGGACAGCCGGTAAAGAGACCCAGTACTTC
CASSPGTAGKETQYF
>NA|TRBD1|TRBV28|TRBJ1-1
TGTGCCAGCGCACAGGGGGACAGGAACACTGAAGCTTTCTTT
CASAQGDRNTEAFF
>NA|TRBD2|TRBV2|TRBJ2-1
TGTGCCAGCAGTTCTCTGGGAGGGCGCAATGAGCAGTTCTTC
CASSSLGGRNEQFF
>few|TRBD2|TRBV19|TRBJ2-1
TGTGCCAGTTCGCGGGACTACGGCTCCAATGAGCAGTTCTTC
CASSRDYGSNEQFF
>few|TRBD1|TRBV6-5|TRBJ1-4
TGTGCCAGCAGCTTTGGGACAGGCGGGGAAAAACTGTTTTTT
CASSFGTGGEKLFF
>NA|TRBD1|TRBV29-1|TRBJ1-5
TGCAGCGCAGGGGACAGCCCCAATCAGCCCCAGCATTTT
CSAGDSPNQPQHF
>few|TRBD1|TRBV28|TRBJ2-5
TGTGCCAGCGGAAGACAGGGGGGAGAGACCCAGTACTTC
CASGRQGGETQYF
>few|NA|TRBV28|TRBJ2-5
TGTGCCAGCCGTGATTTAGCGGCTAACCAAGAGACCCAGTACTTC
CASRDLAANQETQYF
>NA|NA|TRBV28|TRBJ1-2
TGTGCCAGCAGTTTAGGCCAGGAAGACTATGGCTACACCTTC
CASSLGQEDYGYTF
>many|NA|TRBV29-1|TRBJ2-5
TGCAGCGTTGCGGGAGCCGAGGAGACCCAGTACTTC
CSVAGAEETQYF
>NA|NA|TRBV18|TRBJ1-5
TGTGCCAGCTCACCACAGGGGTCTCAGCCCCAGCATTTT
CASSPQGSQPQHF
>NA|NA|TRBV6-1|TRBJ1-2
TGTGCCAGCAGTGAACAGGGGTCTCCTCTTAACTATGGCTACACCTTC
CASSEQGSPLNYGYTF
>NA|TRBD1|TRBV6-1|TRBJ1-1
TGTGCCAGCAGCTACCCGGACAGGGCGGGCACTGAAGCTTTCTTT
CASSYPDRAGTEAFF
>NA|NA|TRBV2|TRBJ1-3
TGTGCCAGCAGAGGGGGACTGAGCTCTGGAAACACCATATATTTT
CASRGGLSSGNTIYF
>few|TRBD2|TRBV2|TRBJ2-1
TGTGCCAGCAGTGTTTTAGCGGGATTCAATGAGCAGTTCTTC
CASSVLAGFNEQFF
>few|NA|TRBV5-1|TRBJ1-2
TGCGCCAGCAGCTTGAATAACTATGGCTACACCTTC
CASSLNNYGYTF
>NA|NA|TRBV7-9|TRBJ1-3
TGTGCCAGCAGCCCGGGACGGAACTCTGGAAACACCATATATTTT
CASSPGRNSGNTIYF
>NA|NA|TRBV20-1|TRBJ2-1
TGCAGTGCTAATATAGAGAATGAGCAGTTCTTC
CSANIENEQFF
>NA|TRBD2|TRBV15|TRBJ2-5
TGTGCCACCAGCAGAGGATCTAGCGGGAGCCACGAGACCCAGTACTTC
CATSRGSSGSHETQYF
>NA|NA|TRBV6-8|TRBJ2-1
TGTGCCAGCGGCCCGAGGGCATACAATGAGCAGTTCTTC
CASGPRAYNEQFF
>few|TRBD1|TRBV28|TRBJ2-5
TGTGCCAGCAGCTACCTACAGGGGGCCTGGGAGACCCAGTACTTC
CASSYLQGAWETQYF
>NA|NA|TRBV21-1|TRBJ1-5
TGTGCCGTCCTCAGGGGTGGCAATCAGCCCCAGCATTTT
CAVLRGGNQPQHF
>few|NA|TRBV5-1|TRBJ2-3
TGCGCCAGCAGCTTGCCGGGGACTAGCACAGATACGCAGTATTTT
CASSLPGTSTDTQYF
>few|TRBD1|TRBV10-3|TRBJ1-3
TGTGCCATCAGTGGCCGGGACAGGGTGTTGGGAAACACCATATATTTT
CAISGRDRVLGNTIYF
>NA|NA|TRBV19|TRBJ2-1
TGTGCCAGTAGCCATCCGTCTTACAATGAGCAGTTCTTC
CASSHPSYNEQFF
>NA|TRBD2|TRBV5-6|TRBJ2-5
TGTGCCAGCAGCTTGCTGGCTAGCGGGAGCGGGGGCCAAGAGACCCAGTACTTC
CASSLLASGSGGQETQYF
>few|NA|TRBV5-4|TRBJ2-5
TGTGCCAGCAGCTTGGACCTTGGGGGGGAGACCCAGTACTTC
CASSLDLGGETQYF
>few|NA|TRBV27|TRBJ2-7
TGTGCCAGCAAAGACAGACGGACCGAGCAGTACTTC
CASKDRRTEQYF